This T cell receptor (beta chain) was found in a study of shared clonotypes between healthy human individuals. Per the authors' pipeline: With immunoSEQ giving junction-only sequences and no quality scores, filtering differed. The table came from immunoSEQ multiplex PCR; TCRdb's copy has only in-frame clones and leaves some out. V and J calls and clone size are given by that table; D and trimming were obtained from the DNA. The table lists 850,000 to 1,200,000 clones, roughly 80% of them singletons. Germline CDR1 GTSNPN, CDR2 SVGIG (reference sequence). The CDR3 consists of 13 residues. V gave up 4 bases and J gave up 3 bases, with 12 bases separating them. Those who donated were healthy HIV-negative adults, with no recent acute infections or vaccinations reported. This clone was seen a few times. Its antigen remains unknown. Study findings and constraints: Only blood was sampled, and tissue TCR repertoires likely differ from blood ones.

This receptor was taken from a young man in good health. The chain carries TRBV30 and TRBJ1-2; no clear D gene. Sequencing was done on a sample of memory CD4+ T cells sorted from blood. The subset is: CD45RA-negative fraction. The CDR3 protein is CAWTRDADYGYTF. The CDR3 nucleotides are TGTGCCTGGACCCGGGATGCGGACTATGGCTACACCTTC.